The 16 T cell receptor beta chains below come from one sample, sequenced in a study of long-term antiretroviral therapy in people with HIV. This was the immunoSEQ v3.0 assay at survey level. Data came from immunoSEQ multiplex PCR; TCRdb stores just in-frame clones and leaves some out. The sample holds around 24,000 clones, 85% to 95% seen once. The input for sequencing was unsorted PBMCs, taken 7.6 years after starting antiretroviral therapy. These receptors were obtained from a woman in her thirties or forties with HIV.

This clone is a singleton in its sample. This chain joins TRBV25-1 and TRBJ1-6; tentatively, D is TRBD1 (6 bases). Trimming shortened V by 8 bases and J by 4 bases, and 12 bases separated the two germline ends. The germline gives CDR1 MGHDK, CDR2 SYGVNS. CDR3 size: 14 residues. DNA for the CDR3: TGTGCCAGCTCAAAAGGGGGTTATAATTCACCCCTCCACTTT. Translated, it gives CASSKGGYNSPLHF.

With respect to this clone: The junction shows a germline mismatch at one end, possibly a read error. The chain links TRBV27 to TRBJ2-1, with a possible D match to TRBD1 (6 bases). This CDR3 spans 11 amino acids. Germline CDR1 is MNHEY and CDR2 is SMNVEV (reference sequence). CDR3 sequence: CASSSGAGTLF. CDR3 sequence (DNA): TGTGCCAGCAGCTCAGGGGCAGGGACGCTCTTC.

This clone was seen only once. This chain connects TRBV6-6 to TRBJ2-7; unclear D gene. The CDR3 is 11 residues long. Germline CDR1 and CDR2: MNHNY and SVGAGI (reference sequence). Trimming stripped 6 bases from V and 3 bases from J, with 6 bases between. The DNA for the CDR3 is TGTGCCAGCAGCCGGAACTACGAGCAGTACTTC. Translated: CASSRNYEQYF.

V is TRBV5-4 and J is TRBJ1-2; TRBD1 matches 10 bases. The CDR3 covers 15 residues. V was clipped by 4 bases and J by 2 bases; unmatched bases: 5. Germline lookup yields CDR1 SGHNT and CDR2 YYREEE (reference sequence). CDR3 nucleotides: TGTGCCAGCAGCAAACCGGGACAGGGGAACTATGGCTACACCTTC. Residues: CASSKPGQGNYGYTF.

V and J are TRBV7-2 and TRBJ2-5, with 8 bases aligning to TRBD1. Losses at the gene ends were 4 bases for V and 4 bases for J; bases not matched to a gene: 11. There are 16 residues in the CDR3. In germline, CDR1 is SGHTA, CDR2 FQGNSA. CDR3 DNA: TGTGCCAGCAGCTCCGGACAGGGAGGAATTGGAGAGACCCAGTACTTC. Translated, it gives CASSSGQGGIGETQYF. The full variable domain, rest sourced from reference TRBV7-2 and TRBJ2-5, is GAGVSQSPSNKVTEKGKDVELRCDPISGHTALYWYRQSLGQGLEFLIYFQGNSAPDKSGLPSDRFSAERTGGSVSTLTIQRTQQEDSAVYLCASSSGQGGIGETQYFGPGTRLLVL.

V is TRBV7-2 and J is TRBJ2-3; 13 bases align to TRBD2. The J segment lost 2 bases and the V segment lost 5 bases, leaving 13 bases of the junction unmatched. CDR1 SGHTA and CDR2 FQGNSA come from the germline V gene. CDR3 size: 19 residues. CDR3 sequence (DNA): TGTGCCAGCAGCCAAACTAGCGGGGGGGCTTCTGGCCCCACAGATACGCAGTATTTT. It is translated as CASSQTSGGASGPTDTQYF.

CDR3 DNA sequence: TGTGCCAGCAGCGCCGGTGGGGGGGCTAATGAGCAGTTCTTC. Protein product: CASSAGGGANEQFF. J is TRBJ2-1 and V is TRBV7-9, with D maybe TRBD2 (7 bases). The germline V and J ends were trimmed by 5 bases and 7 bases, with 15 bases remaining between them. Looked up from germline, CDR1 is SEHNR and CDR2 is FQNEAQ (reference sequence). The length of the CDR3 is 14 residues.

This clone was recorded once. This rearrangement joins TRBV5-6 to TRBJ2-4, with 7 bases fitting TRBD1. Losses at the gene ends were 4 bases for V and 0 bases for J; bases not matched to a gene: 10. Germline values: CDR1 SGHDT, CDR2 YYEEEE. The CDR3 is made up of 17 amino acids. The CDR3 is CASSHRGSPLAKNIQYF. The CDR3, as DNA: TGTGCCAGCAGCCACAGGGGTTCCCCTTTAGCCAAAAACATTCAGTACTTC.

This clone was observed a single time. The rearrangement joins TRBV7-8 to TRBJ1-5, with D possibly TRBD1 on 5 matching bases. V lost 1 base and J lost 7, with 11 bases in between. This CDR3 spans 14 amino acids. Germline values: CDR1 SGHVS, CDR2 FQNEAQ. CDR3 nucleotide sequence: TGTGCCAGCAGCTTAGGGCAGGGAGGGCAGCCCCAGCATTTT. Amino acids: CASSLGQGGQPQHF.

There are a few counts of this clone. The chain uses TRBV4-1 and TRBJ1-2; possible D gene TRBD1, 5 bases. Germline V gives CDR1 MGHRA, CDR2 YSYEKL. This CDR3 comprises 15 residues. The V and J ends lost 2 bases and 4 bases respectively, with 14 bases between them. The CDR3 spells CASSQPGPSPYGYTF. Written as DNA, the CDR3 is TGCGCCAGCAGCCAACCGGGACCTTCCCCCTATGGCTACACCTTC.

The gene calls are TRBV10-3 and TRBJ1-1; D is unclear. Germline V gene data show CDR1 as ENHRY and CDR2 as SYGVKD. The CDR3 is 15 residues long. Trimming cost V 3 bases and J 0 bases, with 11 bases left between them. The CDR3 spells CAISDVGSMNTEAFF. In DNA, the CDR3 is TGTGCCATCAGTGATGTTGGGAGCATGAACACTGAAGCTTTCTTT.

This chain links TRBV21-1 with TRBJ2-7. TRBV21-1 corresponds to a pseudogene. The CDR3 extends over 16 amino acids. CDR3 sequence: CASSTPSGGPSYEQYF. The CDR3 region has the DNA TGTGCCAGCAGCACCCCCTCTGGGGGTCCCTCCTACGAGCAGTACTTC.

The chain has TRBV10-1 and TRBJ2-5, with 8 bases fitting TRBD2. The CDR3 loop spans 13 amino acids. V was pared by 2 bases and J by 7 bases, with 3 bases of the junction left unmatched. The germline V gene encodes CDR1 WNHNN and CDR2 SYGVQD (reference sequence). The CDR3 coding sequence is TGCGCCAGCAGTGAGACCCTAGCGGGGACCCAGTACTTC. Amino acid sequence: CASSETLAGTQYF.

V and J are TRBV4-3 and TRBJ2-2; D might be TRBD1 (5 bases). CDR3 length: 14 amino acids. Trimming removed 3 bases from V and 0 bases from J, with 5 bases in between. In germline, CDR1 is LGHNA, CDR2 YSLEER. The CDR3 bases are TGCGCCAGCAGCCACAGGGCGAACACCGGGGAGCTGTTTTTT. Its translation: CASSHRANTGELFF.

In DNA form, the CDR3 reads TGTGCCAGCAGCTTGGGGGACTACCTCTCCTACAATGAGCAGTTCTTC. Its protein is CASSLGDYLSYNEQFF. The chain combines TRBV5-8 with TRBJ2-1; 7 positions match TRBD2. The germline gives CDR1 SGHTS, CDR2 YDEGEE. J gave up 0 bases and V 0 bases, and 3 bases lay outside the gene matches. The CDR3 loop spans 16 amino acids.

Details on this clone: At one of its ends the junction is not consistent with the germline gene, which may arise from a read error. This chain connects TRBV6-5 to TRBJ1-4; 7 positions match TRBD1. This CDR3 spans 14 amino acids. CDR1 is MNHEY and CDR2 is SVGAGI in the germline V gene. CDR3 DNA sequence: TGTGCCAGCAGGGAACAGGGGAATCGGGAAACACTGTTTTTT. Its protein product is CASREQGNRETLFF.